A single sample gave rise to the 25 T cell receptor beta chains below, sequenced in a study of T cell responses to AZD1222 COVID-19 vaccine. The protocol was immunoSEQ multiplex PCR, while the TCRdb copy is restricted to in-frame clones and leaves out a portion. The data contain more than 85,000 clones, approximately 90% of them singletons. The source material was peripheral blood, sampled on day 0 of AZD1222 vaccination. The receptors were sampled from an adult in good health.

The chain joins TRBV28 to TRBJ1-3; no reliable D call. The CDR3 consists of 12 residues. The V gene lost 10 bases and the J gene lost 1 base, with 8 bases spanning the gap. The germline CDR1 and CDR2 sequences are MDHEN and SYDVKM. In DNA, the CDR3 is TGTGCCACCGAAGGGTCTGGAAACACCATATATTTT. Protein product: CATEGSGNTIYF.

The V gene is TRBV19, the J gene TRBJ2-2; D is uncertain. V lost 3 bases, J lost 3 bases, and 14 bases lay in between. Germline V gene data show CDR1 as LNHDA and CDR2 as SQIVND (reference sequence). This CDR3 spans 16 amino acids. For the CDR3, the DNA is TGTGCCAGTAGTATCTCCTGGCTGAAGGACACCGGGGAGCTGTTTTTT. It translates to CASSISWLKDTGELFF.

V is TRBV5-1 and J is TRBJ1-3; 7 nucleotides line up with TRBD1. Germline V gene sequence: CDR1 SGHRS, CDR2 YFSETQ. CDR3 length: 16 residues. V lost 0 bases and J lost 1; bases outside the gene matches: 4. The CDR3 reads CASSLDRGFSGNTIYF. In DNA form, the CDR3 reads TGCGCCAGCAGCTTGGACAGGGGATTTTCTGGAAACACCATATATTTT. The full variable domain, in which reference TRBV5-1 and TRBJ1-3 provide the parts outside the CDR3, is KAGVTQTPRYLIKTRGQQVTLSCSPISGHRSVSWYQQTPGQGLQFLFEYFSETQRNKGNFPGRFSGRQFSNSRSEMNVSTLELGDSALYLCASSLDRGFSGNTIYFGEGSWLTVV.

This clone has a single count. J is TRBJ2-5 and V is TRBV12-5; 12 nucleotides match TRBD2. CDR1 is LGHNT and CDR2 is FRNRAP in the germline V gene. The V and J ends lost 2 bases and 3 bases, in that order; junction bases with no gene match: 7. The CDR3 is made up of 17 amino acids. The CDR3 reads CASGLPTSGRTEETQYF. For the CDR3, the DNA is TGTGCTAGTGGTTTGCCCACTAGCGGGAGGACGGAAGAGACCCAGTACTTC.

This chain connects TRBV7-2 to TRBJ2-5; TRBD1 agrees at 10 bases. With 3 bases clipped from V and 5 bases from J, the junction kept 6 bases outside the gene matches. Per germline, CDR1 SGHTA and CDR2 FQGNSA. The CDR3 is made up of 15 amino acids. The CDR3 is CASSFDRGRSETQYF. The DNA for the CDR3 is TGTGCCAGCAGCTTCGACAGGGGGCGTTCCGAGACCCAGTACTTC.

CDR3: CASKPLVGAGELFF. As DNA, the CDR3 is TGTGCCAGCAAGCCCCTAGTGGGGGCCGGGGAGCTGTTTTTT. This chain joins TRBV2 and TRBJ2-2; D may correspond to TRBD1 or TRBD2 (5 bases each). V shed 7 bases and J shed 6 bases, with 15 bases lying between them. Germline CDR1 is SNHLY and CDR2 is FYNNEI. The CDR3 has 14 amino acids.

This chain uses TRBV5-1 with TRBJ2-7; maybe TRBD1 (7 bases). CDR1 SGHRS and CDR2 YFSETQ come from the germline V gene. Deletions cut 6 bases from V and 4 bases from J, with 20 bases between. CDR3 length: 15 residues. CDR3 loop: CASIPGSGGSYEQYF. DNA of the CDR3: TGCGCCAGCATTCCAGGTTCAGGGGGGTCGTACGAGCAGTACTTC. Combining the CDR3 with reference TRBV5-1 and TRBJ2-7 gives the whole variable domain KAGVTQTPRYLIKTRGQQVTLSCSPISGHRSVSWYQQTPGQGLQFLFEYFSETQRNKGNFPGRFSGRQFSNSRSEMNVSTLELGDSALYLCASIPGSGGSYEQYFGPGTRLTVT.

The chain combines TRBV9 with TRBJ1-1; D is unclear. The CDR3 has 14 residues. Germline CDR1 and CDR2: SGDLS and YYNGEE. V lost 0 bases and J lost 0, with 6 bases in between. CDR3 amino acids: CASSVGSVNTEAFF. CDR3 nucleotides: TGTGCCAGCAGCGTAGGGTCCGTGAACACTGAAGCTTTCTTT.

The V and J genes are TRBV29-1 and TRBJ2-1; weak D call: TRBD2 (5 bases). V lost 4 bases and J 0 bases, leaving 13 bases between the germline ends. The CDR3 spans 15 residues. The germline V gene has CDR1 SQVTM and CDR2 ANQGSEA. The CDR3 reads CSVVSSGFSYNEQFF. DNA for the CDR3: TGCAGCGTTGTGAGCAGCGGCTTCTCCTACAATGAGCAGTTCTTC.

This chain joins TRBV7-3 and TRBJ2-3; D is undetermined. Germline CDR1 SGHTA, CDR2 FQGTGA. V was cut by 1 base and J by 0 bases, with 2 bases left in between. The CDR3 extends over 13 amino acids. CDR3 in DNA: TGTGCCAGCAGCTTAATTAGCACAGATACGCAGTATTTT. Translated: CASSLISTDTQYF.

The chain recombines TRBV5-4 with TRBJ2-7; TRBD2 matches at 9 bases. Germline V gene sequence: CDR1 SGHNT, CDR2 YYREEE (reference sequence). This CDR3 is built from 19 residues. Trimming took 4 bases from V and 4 from J; bases not matched to a gene: 21. The CDR3 sequence: CASSPGQRWGSGSIYEQYF. CDR3 sequence (DNA): TGTGCCAGCAGCCCAGGACAGCGCTGGGGTAGCGGGAGTATTTACGAGCAGTACTTC.

The chain carries TRBV12-3 or TRBV12-4 and TRBJ2-3, with D possibly being TRBD1 (6 bases). Trimming shortened V by 10 bases and J by 6 bases, and 8 bases separated the two germline ends. The CDR3 length is 10 residues. CDR3 sequence reads: CATRGDTQYF. CDR3 in DNA: TGTGCCACCAGGGGTGATACGCAGTATTTT.

The J gene is TRBJ1-3, the V gene TRBV5-1; the D gene is possibly TRBD1 (6 bases). Deletions cut 1 base from V and 0 bases from J, with 11 bases between. The CDR3 contains 16 residues. From germline, CDR1 is SGHRS and CDR2 YFSETQ. CDR3 sequence (DNA): TGCGCCAGCAGCTTGCAGGGGCCAAGCTCTGGAAACACCATATATTTT. The encoded protein is CASSLQGPSSGNTIYF.

This chain connects TRBV7-2 to TRBJ2-7; possible D gene TRBD1, 6 bases. This CDR3 comprises 14 residues. V lost 1 base and J lost 4, with 11 bases in between. Germline CDR1 reads SGHTA; CDR2 reads FQGNSA. In DNA, the CDR3 is TGTGCCAGCAGCTTAGGGGGGCGAGGGTACGAGCAGTACTTC. It specifies CASSLGGRGYEQYF.

This clone was detected only a few times. This sequence joins TRBV28 and TRBJ2-7, with 15 positions matching TRBD2. Unmatched junction bases numbered 9, after V lost 5 bases and J lost 1 base. Germline-derived CDR1 and CDR2 are MDHEN and SYDVKM. The CDR3 loop spans 18 amino acids. In DNA form, the CDR3 reads TGTGCCAGCAGTCCCGGACTAGCGGGAGGGCCTTGGTCCTACGAGCAGTACTTC. It yields the protein CASSPGLAGGPWSYEQYF.

The rearrangement joins TRBV5-5 to TRBJ1-2, with D hard to call. Per germline, CDR1 SGHKS and CDR2 YYEKEE (reference sequence). V shed 7 bases and J shed 8 bases, with 15 bases lying between them. The CDR3 is 12 amino acids. The CDR3 is CASGAEVLGYTF. CDR3 nucleotides: TGTGCCAGCGGCGCTGAGGTTCTGGGCTACACCTTC. Full variable domain (rest looked up from reference TRBV5-5 and TRBJ1-2): DAGVTQSPTHLIKTRGQQVTLRCSPISGHKSVSWYQQVLGQGPQFIFQYYEKEERGRGNFPDRFSARQFPNYSSELNVNALLLGDSALYLCASGAEVLGYTFGSGTRLTVV.

The chain joins TRBV14 to TRBJ1-5; perhaps TRBD1 as D (5 bases). Looked up from germline, CDR1 is SGHDN and CDR2 is FVKESK. CDR3 size: 18 residues. V lost 0 bases and J lost 0, with 15 bases in between. The CDR3: CASSQDGGYRYSNQPQHF. The CDR3 DNA reads as TGTGCCAGCAGCCAAGACGGGGGTTACAGGTATAGCAATCAGCCCCAGCATTTT. Based on the CDR3 plus reference TRBV14 and TRBJ1-5, the full variable domain is EAGVTQFPSHSVIEKGQTVTLRCDPISGHDNLYWYRRVMGKEIKFLLHFVKESKQDESGMPNNRFLAERTGGTYSTLKVQPAELEDSGVYFCASSQDGGYRYSNQPQHFGDGTRLSIL.

V usage is TRBV25-1 and J usage is TRBJ2-1; D possibly corresponds to TRBD2 (5 bases). This CDR3 is built from 13 residues. V was shortened by 5 bases and J by 2 bases, with 7 bases between the two germline ends. Germline CDR1 is MGHDK and CDR2 is SYGVNS. The CDR3 coding sequence is TGTGCCAGCAGTACCGGGACCTACAATGAGCAGTTCTTC. The encoded protein is CASSTGTYNEQFF. The full variable domain, rest sourced from reference TRBV25-1 and TRBJ2-1, is EADIYQTPRYLVIGTGKKITLECSQTMGHDKMYWYQQDPGMELHLIHYSYGVNSTEKGDLSSESTVSRIRTEHFPLTLESARPSHTSQYLCASSTGTYNEQFFGPGTRLTVL.

The chain couples TRBV5-1 to TRBJ2-3; 12 bases map to TRBD2. V trimming: 1 base; J trimming: 6 bases; junction bases outside the gene matches: 6. Germline CDR1 SGHRS, CDR2 YFSETQ. CDR3 length equals 16 residues. CDR3 in DNA: TGCGCCAGCAGCTTGTGGCTAGCGGGAGGGGCGGATACGCAGTATTTT. Its translation is CASSLWLAGGADTQYF.

The chain employs TRBV2 and TRBJ2-1; unclear D gene. The CDR3 totals 12 residues. CDR1 SNHLY and CDR2 FYNNEI come from the germline V gene. V was clipped by 2 bases and J by 6 bases, with 5 bases between them. CDR3 residues: CASSEYVNEQFF. The DNA for the CDR3 is TGTGCCAGCAGTGAATACGTCAATGAGCAGTTCTTC.

This chain connects TRBV4-2 to TRBJ1-2; D is perhaps TRBD1 (5 bases). The CDR3 length is 16 residues. V shed 0 bases and J shed 7 bases, with 18 bases lying between them. Germline CDR1 and CDR2: LGHNA and YNFKEQ. DNA for the CDR3: TGTGCCAGCAGCCAAGAGGGATGGGGCCCGAGAGGTGGCTACACCTTC. Protein: CASSQEGWGPRGGYTF.

The chain links TRBV7-9 to TRBJ2-2; 9 bases line up with TRBD1. The V and J ends lost 5 bases and 4 bases, in that order; junction bases with no gene match: 14. CDR1 SEHNR and CDR2 FQNEAQ come from the germline V gene (reference sequence). CDR3 size: 18 residues. The CDR3: CASSLRDRVIFGTGELFF. CDR3 nucleotide sequence: TGTGCCAGCAGCCTACGGGACAGGGTAATTTTTGGCACCGGGGAGCTGTTTTTT.

The V and J genes are TRBV5-1 and TRBJ1-1; TRBD1 matches 7 bases. The CDR3 length is 15 residues. CDR1 SGHRS and CDR2 YFSETQ come from the germline V gene. Trimming cost V 4 bases and J 0 bases; bases outside gene matches: 6. The CDR3 is CASSTGTAVNTEAFF. CDR3 nucleotide sequence: TGCGCCAGCAGCACCGGGACAGCCGTGAACACTGAAGCTTTCTTT. Full variable domain (outside the CDR3, taken from reference TRBV5-1 and TRBJ1-1): KAGVTQTPRYLIKTRGQQVTLSCSPISGHRSVSWYQQTPGQGLQFLFEYFSETQRNKGNFPGRFSGRQFSNSRSEMNVSTLELGDSALYLCASSTGTAVNTEAFFGQGTRLTVV.

This sequence joins TRBV3-1 (or the pseudogene TRBV3-2) and TRBJ1-1, with TRBD1 identical over 10 bases. There are 15 residues in the CDR3. V lost 4 bases to trimming and J lost 5 bases; unmatched junction nucleotides: 7. The germline gives CDR1 LGHDT, CDR2 YNNKEL (reference sequence). CDR3 in DNA: TGTGCCAGCAGCCCCTGGGGACAGGGGAAAACTGAAGCTTTCTTT. Encoded protein: CASSPWGQGKTEAFF.

The chain couples TRBV3-1 (or the pseudogene TRBV3-2) to TRBJ2-5, with TRBD2 identical over 7 bases. This CDR3 has 15 amino acids. With 5 bases clipped from V and 5 bases from J, the junction kept 11 bases outside the gene matches. Germline V gene sequence: CDR1 LGHDT, CDR2 YNNKEL (reference sequence). CDR3 amino acids: CASSARTSYGETQYF. As DNA, the CDR3 is TGTGCCAGCAGCGCCCGGACTAGTTACGGTGAGACCCAGTACTTC.